This entry lists 31 T cell receptor beta chains sequenced from one sample in a study of response to subunit inactivated influenza vaccine. TCRdb fed the RT-PCR reads into MiXCR, producing one record per CDR3 protein. Among about 700,000 distinct CDR3 sequences, around 16% were seen once, and the ten largest hold around a tenth. The sequencing here drew on PBMCs from blood, taken about 11 days after vaccination. The receptors stem from a man in his fifties or sixties who received an inactivated influenza vaccine.

The chain recombines TRBV18 with TRBJ2-4; perhaps TRBD1 as D (6 bases). The CDR3 sequence is 13 residues long. V shed 1 base and J shed 6 bases, with 7 bases lying between them. The germline V gene encodes CDR1 KGHSH and CDR2 LQKENI. The CDR3 spells CASSPQDRNIQYF. Written as DNA, the CDR3 is TGTGCCAGCTCACCACAGGACAGAAACATTCAGTACTTC. The full variable domain, in which reference TRBV18 and TRBJ2-4 provide the parts outside the CDR3, is NAGVMQNPRHLVRRRGQEARLRCSPMKGHSHVYWYRQLPEEGLKFMVYLQKENIIDESGMPKERFSAEFPKEGPSILRIQQVVRGDSAAYFCASSPQDRNIQYFGAGTRLSVL.

This clonotype showed up many times. V usage is TRBV7-9 and J usage is TRBJ2-3; the D is unclear. Trimming removed 6 bases from V and 5 bases from J, with 21 bases in between. The CDR3 consists of 16 residues. In germline, CDR1 is SEHNR, CDR2 FQNEAQ (reference sequence). The chain's CDR3 is CASSTPFMATQDTQYF. The CDR3 DNA reads as TGTGCCAGCAGTACCCCTTTTATGGCAACTCAAGATACGCAGTATTTT.

The rearrangement uses TRBV6-2 or TRBV6-3 and TRBJ1-5; no definite D call. This CDR3 is 14 amino acids long. Germline assignment: CDR1 MNHEY and CDR2 SVGEGT. Trimming stripped 0 bases from V and 2 bases from J, with 5 bases between. CDR3 coding DNA: TGTGCCAGCAGTTACTCGAAAGGCAATCAGCCCCAGCATTTT. Translation: CASSYSKGNQPQHF.

This clonotype was seen more than once but under ten times. V and J are TRBV7-2 and TRBJ1-3; D is unclear. The CDR3 sequence is 15 residues long. V dropped 5 bases and J dropped 0 bases, with 11 bases sitting between them. Germline V gives CDR1 SGHTA, CDR2 FQGNSA. The CDR3 sequence: CASSLYYGSGNTIYF. CDR3 nucleotide sequence: TGTGCCAGCAGCCTATACTACGGCTCTGGAAACACCATATATTTT.

In this sample, this clonotype turned up a few times. The chain uses TRBV9 and TRBJ2-7; D possibly matches TRBD1 or TRBD2 (5 bases each). The CDR3 runs to 15 residues. The germline V gene encodes CDR1 SGDLS and CDR2 YYNGEE. The V gene lost 0 bases and the J gene lost 7 bases, with 17 bases spanning the gap. In nucleotides, the CDR3 is TGTGCCAGCAGCGTAGGGGGGTGGGCTAGTGGTGAGCAGTACTTC. This codes for CASSVGGWASGEQYF.

In nucleotides, the CDR3 is TGCAGTGCTAGAGATCTTGGCAGGGAGTACGAGCAGTACTTC. It translates to CSARDLGREYEQYF. The chain joins TRBV20-1 to TRBJ2-7; D tentatively reads TRBD1 or TRBD2 (5 bases each). The CDR3 sequence is 14 residues long. Germline V gene data show CDR1 as DFQATT and CDR2 as SNEGSKA (reference sequence). V was clipped by 0 bases and J by 4 bases, with 13 bases between them.

The chain employs TRBV11-2 and TRBJ2-7; 11 positions match TRBD2. The CDR3 runs 15 residues. Trimming removed 5 bases from V and 2 bases from J; junction bases left unmatched: 5. CDR1 and CDR2 from the germline V gene are SGHAT and FQNNGV. CDR3 DNA: TGTGCCAGCAGCATGACTAGCGGGACTACCTACGAGCAGTACTTC. As protein: CASSMTSGTTYEQYF. Full variable domain (rest looked up from reference TRBV11-2 and TRBJ2-7): EAGVAQSPRYKIIEKRQSVAFWCNPISGHATLYWYQQILGQGPKLLIQFQNNGVVDDSQLPKDRFSAERLKGVDSTLKIQPAKLEDSAVYLCASSMTSGTTYEQYFGPGTRLTVT.

Worth noting for this clonotype: The germline gene is not matched at one end of the junction; a read error may be the cause. The gene calls are TRBV3-1 and TRBJ2-5; TRBD2 matches 8 bases. Germline CDR1 and CDR2: LGHDT and YNNKEL (reference sequence). The CDR3 consists of 14 residues. CDR3 DNA: TGCGCCAGCAGCCAGGGACTAGTTCAAGAGACCCAGTACTTC. This sequence encodes CASSQGLVQETQYF.

Only a few counts were recorded for this clonotype. This sequence joins TRBV10-3 and TRBJ2-3; 8 bases are shared with TRBD2. Germline lookup yields CDR1 ENHRY and CDR2 SYGVKD. There are 15 residues in the CDR3. Unmatched junction bases numbered 3, after V lost 1 base and J lost 3 bases. CDR3 residues: CAISEFGLATDTQYF. The CDR3 DNA sequence: TGTGCCATCAGTGAGTTCGGACTAGCTACAGATACGCAGTATTTT.

The genes are TRBV27 and TRBJ2-1; tentatively, D is TRBD1 (6 bases). The germline V and J ends were trimmed by 4 bases and 8 bases, with 12 bases remaining between them. The CDR3 loop spans 13 amino acids. CDR1 and CDR2 (germline): MNHEY, SMNVEV (reference sequence). The CDR3 region has the DNA TGTGCCAGCAGTTCCTTGACAGGCCATGAGCAGTTCTTC. Residues: CASSSLTGHEQFF.

This clonotype was counted only a few times. The J gene is TRBJ2-5, the V gene TRBV2; D possibly matches TRBD1 or TRBD2 (5 bases each). V was cut by 3 bases and J by 5 bases, with 16 bases left in between. Germline V gene data show CDR1 as SNHLY and CDR2 as FYNNEI. The CDR3 covers 15 residues. The CDR3 DNA reads TGTGCCAGCAGTGATGGGGGTTTCAGTTCGGAGACCCAGTACTTC. Amino acid sequence: CASSDGGFSSETQYF.

This clonotype has just a few counts. This sequence joins TRBV28 and TRBJ1-1, with D unresolved. Between the trimmed V and J ends, which lost 2 bases and 8 bases, there was a span of 9 bases. The germline V gene encodes CDR1 MDHEN and CDR2 SYDVKM. The CDR3 sequence is 12 residues long. The CDR3 is CASSLQTKEAFF. CDR3 DNA: TGTGCCAGCAGTTTACAGACCAAAGAAGCTTTCTTT.

This clonotype has more than one count but fewer than ten. The genes are TRBV7-2 and TRBJ2-5, with D uncertain. The CDR3 extends over 12 amino acids. Germline V CDR1 and CDR2: SGHTA, FQGNSA. Trimming cost V 4 bases and J 7 bases, with 10 bases left between them. The CDR3 DNA is TGTGCCAGCAGCTCCCATAGAGGGACCCAGTACTTC. Its protein is CASSSHRGTQYF.

The chain is built from TRBV12-3 or TRBV12-4 and TRBJ2-3; no clear D. V dropped 6 bases and J dropped 1 base, with 14 bases sitting between them. This CDR3 is built from 15 residues. Here the CDR3 reads CASSQSLLGTDTQYF. DNA for the CDR3: TGTGCCAGCAGCCAGTCCTTATTAGGCACAGATACGCAGTATTTT.

This chain's CDR3 is CSVAILETQYF. CDR3 nucleotide sequence: TGCAGCGTCGCTATTTTGGAGACCCAGTACTTC. The chain links TRBV29-1 to TRBJ2-5; D is unresolved. CDR3 size: 11 residues. Germline values: CDR1 SQVTM, CDR2 ANQGSEA. Trimming removed 6 bases from V and 5 bases from J, with 10 bases in between.

This clonotype was found a few times. At one end the junction does not follow the germline gene, possibly because of a read error. The chain employs TRBV5-6 and TRBJ2-6; D perhaps matches TRBD1 (6 bases). Germline V CDR1 and CDR2: SGHDT, YYEEEE. The CDR3 spans 16 residues. The CDR3 protein is CASSLGQSSGANVLTF. In nucleotides, the CDR3 is TGCGCCAGCAGCTTAGGACAGAGCTCTGGGGCCAACGTCCTGACTTTC.

CDR3 nucleotide sequence: TGTGCCAGCAGCTCAGAGCGGGAGCAAGAGCAGTTCTTC. It specifies CASSSEREQEQFF. This chain links TRBV7-2 with TRBJ2-1; 8 bases align to TRBD2. The V segment lost 4 bases and the J segment 10 bases; nucleotides outside the gene matches: 6. Per germline, CDR1 SGHTA and CDR2 FQGNSA. This CDR3 contains 13 residues.

The rearrangement links TRBV5-5 to TRBJ1-3; no firm D call. This CDR3 region has 17 residues. Trimming pared 4 bases from V and 0 bases from J, leaving 17 bases between. Germline CDR1 SGHKS, CDR2 YYEKEE (reference sequence). In nucleotides, the CDR3 is TGTGCCAGCAGCGGAATACTGACGGGAAGCTCTGGAAACACCATATATTTT. Translation: CASSGILTGSSGNTIYF. The entire variable domain, with the rest obtained from reference TRBV5-5 and TRBJ1-3, is as follows: DAGVTQSPTHLIKTRGQQVTLRCSPISGHKSVSWYQQVLGQGPQFIFQYYEKEERGRGNFPDRFSARQFPNYSSELNVNALLLGDSALYLCASSGILTGSSGNTIYFGEGSWLTVV.

This clonotype was recorded many times. The rearrangement uses TRBV4-2 and TRBJ2-5; 11 bases are shared with TRBD2. The V gene's germline CDR1 is LGHNA and CDR2 YNFKEQ. CDR3 size: 14 residues. Trimming cost V 8 bases and J 1 base; bases outside gene matches: 3. The CDR3 reads CASSGTSGQETQYF. The CDR3 DNA follows: TGTGCCAGCTCCGGGACTAGCGGCCAAGAGACCCAGTACTTC.

Only a few counts were recorded for this clonotype. The chain uses TRBV12-3 or TRBV12-4 and TRBJ1-6; D gene uncertain. The CDR3 has 12 amino acids. The ends were cut back, 5 bases at V and 13 bases at J, with 12 bases in the middle. The CDR3 is CASSVGSPPLHF. CDR3 DNA: TGTGCCAGCAGTGTGGGGAGTCCCCCCCTCCACTTT.

CDR3 protein: CASSQAGPRVNEQFF. The DNA of the CDR3 is TGCGCCAGCAGCCAAGCGGGTCCTCGGGTCAATGAGCAGTTCTTC. The chain is built from TRBV4-3 and TRBJ2-1; no clear D. The V and J ends lost 1 base and 6 bases respectively, with 13 bases between them. Germline CDR1 and CDR2: LGHNA and YSLEER. The CDR3 consists of 15 residues.

This clonotype was detected a few times. This chain links TRBV6-6 with TRBJ2-3, with a weak D call TRBD1 (6 bases). Trimming stripped 10 bases from V and 7 bases from J, with 18 bases between. There are 13 residues in the CDR3. Germline V gene lookup returns CDR1 MNHNY and CDR2 SVGAGI (reference sequence). The CDR3 loop is CATAQGRRNTQYF. The DNA of the CDR3 is TGTGCCACCGCACAGGGTCGGCGAAATACGCAGTATTTT.

The CDR3 is CASSTDRPPNYGYTF. In DNA, the CDR3 is TGTGCCAGCTCGACGGACAGACCACCTAACTATGGCTACACCTTC. The chain links TRBV12-3 or TRBV12-4 to TRBJ1-2; D is perhaps TRBD1 (6 bases). This CDR3 has 15 residues. Trimming stripped 8 bases from V and 0 bases from J, with 16 bases between.

This clonotype occurred a few times. The chain combines TRBV4-3 with TRBJ1-6; 8 nucleotides agree with TRBD1. Germline CDR1 is LGHNA and CDR2 is YSLEER. The V segment lost 3 bases and the J segment 7 bases; nucleotides outside the gene matches: 5. The CDR3 is made up of 15 amino acids. The chain's CDR3 is CASSQSTGVNSPLHF. In DNA form, the CDR3 reads TGCGCCAGCAGCCAGTCGACAGGGGTCAATTCACCCCTCCACTTT.

The V gene is TRBV6-1, the J gene TRBJ2-7, with 11 nucleotides matching TRBD1. The CDR3 is made up of 17 amino acids. V lost 6 bases, J lost 1 base, and 11 bases stayed unmatched. Germline V gives CDR1 MNHNS, CDR2 SASEGT. The CDR3 DNA reads TGTGCCAGCAGAGGAGGGACAGGGGGTGCAACGTCCTACGAGCAGTACTTC. Translated, it gives CASRGGTGGATSYEQYF.

This clonotype was counted between two and nine times. This rearrangement joins TRBV14 to TRBJ2-7; no firm D call. V lost 1 base to trimming and J lost 3 bases, with 10 bases between them. The CDR3 totals 14 residues. Germline V gene data show CDR1 as SGHDN and CDR2 as FVKESK. CDR3 coding DNA: TGTGCCAGCAGCCAAGGTTTCACAGTCTACGAGCAGTACTTC. This gives the protein CASSQGFTVYEQYF.

This clonotype was seen more than once but under ten times. The CDR3 protein is CASSPSHEQFF. The CDR3 DNA follows: TGTGCCAGCAGCCCAAGCCATGAGCAGTTCTTC. The chain recombines TRBV12-3 or TRBV12-4 with TRBJ2-1; unclear D gene. The CDR3 length is 11 residues. Between the trimmed V and J ends, which lost 6 bases and 8 bases, there was a span of 8 bases.

This chain uses TRBV4-2 with TRBJ1-4, with no clear D. Trimming removed 4 bases from V and 0 bases from J, with 12 bases in between. Germline V gene lookup returns CDR1 LGHNA and CDR2 YNFKEQ. The CDR3 runs to 16 residues. The CDR3 sequence: CASSLRAAATNEKLFF. Written as DNA, the CDR3 is TGTGCCAGCAGCCTAAGGGCGGCGGCAACTAATGAAAAACTGTTTTTT.

The chain recombines TRBV14 with TRBJ1-6, with 7 positions matching TRBD1. V shed 1 base, J shed 7 bases, and the junction held 4 bases outside the gene matches. The CDR3 contains 15 residues. Germline CDR1 and CDR2: SGHDN and FVKESK. The CDR3 DNA reads TGTGCCAGCAGCCAAGCTTTGACAGGGAATTCACCCCTCCACTTT. Protein product: CASSQALTGNSPLHF.

This clonotype appeared a few times. The J gene is TRBJ2-7, the V gene TRBV20-1; 7 nucleotides agree with TRBD1. Germline CDR1 and CDR2: DFQATT and SNEGSKA (reference sequence). The CDR3 extends over 14 amino acids. V trimming: 6 bases; J trimming: 3 bases; junction bases outside the gene matches: 11. CDR3 sequence reads: CSATRDRTGYEQYF. The CDR3 region has the DNA TGCAGTGCAACCCGTGACAGGACAGGCTACGAGCAGTACTTC.

This clonotype was seen only a few times. This rearrangement joins TRBV18 to TRBJ1-5, with TRBD1 identical over 7 bases. Germline V lookup: CDR1 KGHSH, CDR2 LQKENI. The CDR3 extends over 20 amino acids. Losses at the gene ends were 3 bases for V and 4 bases for J; bases not matched to a gene: 21. The CDR3 loop reads CASSPFQNRGFPVANQPQHF. DNA for the CDR3: TGTGCCAGCTCACCCTTTCAGAACAGGGGTTTTCCTGTAGCAAATCAGCCCCAGCATTTT.